The 19 T cell receptor beta chains listed next were all sequenced from one sample in a study of blood T cell repertoires in COVID-19. Assay used: immunoSEQ multiplex PCR; TCRdb lists only in-frame clones, some missing. The repertoire holds about 100,000 clones, roughly 92% seen once, with 2.1% in the top ten. Sequenced: peripheral blood. The receptors come from a man aged 45-65 years with active COVID-19.

The V call is TRBV7-3, the J call TRBJ1-2; D is unresolved. CDR1 is SGHTA, CDR2 FQGTGA, per germline. V was pared by 6 bases and J by 2 bases, with 13 bases between. This CDR3 is 14 amino acids long. CDR3 DNA: TGTGCCAGCAGTTTGGCCCCGGGGAACTATGGCTACACCTTC. It codes for CASSLAPGNYGYTF.

The chain carries TRBV11-3 and TRBJ2-1, with 7 bases aligning to TRBD2. The CDR3 has 17 amino acids. CDR1 and CDR2 from the germline V gene are SGHNT and YENEEA. V shed 4 bases, J shed 0 bases, and the junction held 9 bases outside the gene matches. CDR3 coding DNA: TGTGCCAGCAGCTCCCCCCTAGCGGCACTCTCCTACAATGAGCAGTTCTTC. Its translation is CASSSPLAALSYNEQFF.

This chain uses TRBV19 with TRBJ2-5; 8 positions match TRBD1. Germline V CDR1 and CDR2: LNHDA, SQIVND (reference sequence). CDR3 size: 14 residues. V gave up 6 bases and J gave up 5 bases; unmatched junction bases: 8. The CDR3 nucleotides are TGTGCCAGTAGCATAAAGACAGGGGTGGAGACCCAGTACTTC. Protein sequence: CASSIKTGVETQYF.

Only one count was recorded for this clone. This chain uses TRBV12-3 or TRBV12-4 with TRBJ2-3, with 7 bases matching TRBD1. Trimming cost V 10 bases and J 7 bases; bases outside gene matches: 11. There are 13 residues in the CDR3. CDR3 sequence: CATAIRDSNTQYF. The CDR3 DNA follows: TGTGCCACCGCTATCCGGGACAGCAATACGCAGTATTTT.

This sequence joins TRBV3-1 (or the pseudogene TRBV3-2) and TRBJ2-3; the D gene is possibly TRBD2 (6 bases). From germline, CDR1 is LGHDT and CDR2 YNNKEL (reference sequence). Trimming cost V 5 bases and J 4 bases, with 13 bases left between them. This CDR3 comprises 14 residues. Here the CDR3 DNA reads TGTGCCAGCAGCGGAGCGGGTGGATCAGATACGCAGTATTTT. Translated: CASSGAGGSDTQYF.

The chain combines TRBV11-3 with TRBJ1-1; 8 bases agree with TRBD1. V lost 2 bases to trimming and J lost 6 bases; unmatched junction nucleotides: 8. There are 15 residues in the CDR3. Germline values: CDR1 SGHNT, CDR2 YENEEA. CDR3: CASSLRTGGESEAFF. DNA of the CDR3: TGTGCCAGCAGCTTAAGAACAGGGGGTGAATCTGAAGCTTTCTTT. Supplemented by reference TRBV11-3 and TRBJ1-1, the full variable domain reads EAGVVQSPRYKIIEKKQPVAFWCNPISGHNTLYWYLQNLGQGPELLIRYENEEAVDDSQLPKDRFSAERLKGVDSTLKIQPAELGDSAVYLCASSLRTGGESEAFFGQGTRLTVV.

The rearrangement joins TRBV19 to TRBJ2-1; TRBD2 agrees at 12 bases. This CDR3 is 17 amino acids long. Germline-derived CDR1 and CDR2 are LNHDA and SQIVND (reference sequence). V trimming: 3 bases; J trimming: 4 bases; junction bases outside the gene matches: 7. The chain's CDR3 is CASSITLAGGLYNEQFF. The DNA for the CDR3 is TGTGCCAGTAGTATTACTCTAGCGGGGGGGTTGTACAATGAGCAGTTCTTC.

CDR3 sequence (DNA): TGCGCCAGCAGCTTAAGGGGGTCCTACGAGCAGTACTTC. Translating gives CASSLRGSYEQYF. V usage is TRBV5-1 and J usage is TRBJ2-7, with TRBD1 as a possible D gene (6 bases). This CDR3 spans 13 amino acids. Trimming cost V 2 bases and J 1 base, with 7 bases left between them. From germline, CDR1 is SGHRS and CDR2 YFSETQ.

The chain is built from TRBV7-8 and TRBJ2-3; maybe TRBD2 (6 bases). Germline V gene data show CDR1 as SGHVS and CDR2 as FQNEAQ. The CDR3 extends over 16 amino acids. The V end was cut by 4 bases, the J end by 2 bases, with 16 bases between. The CDR3 DNA sequence: TGTGCCAGCAGCTCCTTGCCCCGGACTATCACAGATACGCAGTATTTT. The encoded protein is CASSSLPRTITDTQYF.

The rearrangement uses TRBV6-6 and TRBJ1-1; D may be TRBD1 (5 bases). The germline V gene encodes CDR1 MNHNY and CDR2 SVGAGI (reference sequence). There are 12 residues in the CDR3. Trimming left V 9 bases short and J 8 bases short, with 16 bases between. CDR3 sequence (DNA): TGTGCCAGTGGGCCCCGCGGGGCGGAAGCTTTCTTT. Translating gives CASGPRGAEAFF.

The chain carries TRBV19 and TRBJ2-3; 7 bases agree with TRBD2. With V trimmed by 3 bases and J by 3 bases, 6 bases remained unmatched. Germline V gene lookup returns CDR1 LNHDA and CDR2 SQIVND (reference sequence). The CDR3 has 15 amino acids. The CDR3 region has the DNA TGTGCCAGTAGTATGGGCGGGAGCGCGACAGATACGCAGTATTTT. Translating it yields CASSMGGSATDTQYF.

The V call is TRBV19, the J call TRBJ1-1; D is possibly TRBD1 (5 bases). Germline CDR1 and CDR2: LNHDA and SQIVND (reference sequence). V shed 3 bases and J shed 1 base, with 9 bases lying between them. This CDR3 comprises 14 residues. The CDR3 DNA reads as TGTGCCAGTAGTATTGGACAAACGAACACTGAAGCTTTCTTT. It encodes CASSIGQTNTEAFF.

The J gene is TRBJ2-7, the V gene TRBV6-5, with TRBD1 identical over 9 bases. Germline V gene data show CDR1 as MNHEY and CDR2 as SVGAGI. This CDR3 spans 13 amino acids. Trimming removed 8 bases from V and 3 bases from J; junction bases left unmatched: 5. CDR3 bases: TGTGCCAGCTGGGGGACAGGGAACTACGAGCAGTACTTC. Protein sequence: CASWGTGNYEQYF.

The V call is TRBV6-5, the J call TRBJ2-2; the match to TRBD1 covers 10 bases. With 6 bases clipped from V and 4 bases from J, the junction kept 5 bases outside the gene matches. The germline V gene has CDR1 MNHEY and CDR2 SVGAGI. The CDR3 is 15 residues long. The CDR3, as DNA: TGTGCCAGCAGGACCGGGACAGGGGTCACCGGGGAGCTGTTTTTT. This encodes CASRTGTGVTGELFF.

This chain connects TRBV5-8 to TRBJ2-3; D gene ambiguous. This CDR3 comprises 16 residues. Germline-derived CDR1 and CDR2 are SGHTS and YDEGEE. The V and J ends lost 4 bases and 0 bases respectively, with 15 bases between them. DNA of the CDR3: TGTGCCAGCAGCGCCCGACTGAGTACTAGCACAGATACGCAGTATTTT. Its protein product is CASSARLSTSTDTQYF.

The chain is built from TRBV6-5 and TRBJ1-1; D is perhaps TRBD1 (6 bases). The CDR3 runs 13 residues. V was trimmed by 0 bases and J by 7 bases, leaving 9 bases between them. Germline V CDR1 and CDR2: MNHEY, SVGAGI. This chain's CDR3 is CASSYSTGLEAFF. The CDR3 DNA reads TGTGCCAGCAGTTACTCGACAGGACTTGAAGCTTTCTTT.

The chain combines TRBV5-1 with TRBJ1-2; the match to TRBD1 covers 7 bases. With V trimmed by 5 bases and J by 3 bases, 13 bases remained unmatched. Germline-derived CDR1 and CDR2 are SGHRS and YFSETQ. The CDR3 covers 16 residues. CDR3 bases: TGCGCCAGCAGTCGACAGGGAAACGCCCAGGACTATGGCTACACCTTC. It is translated as CASSRQGNAQDYGYTF.

This chain links TRBV4-1 with TRBJ2-2; 7 bases line up with TRBD2. J gave up 5 bases and V 4 bases, and 4 bases lay outside the gene matches. The V gene's germline CDR1 is MGHRA and CDR2 YSYEKL. The CDR3 is made up of 14 amino acids. The CDR3 sequence: CASSLPGRTGELFF. DNA for the CDR3: TGCGCCAGCAGCCTCCCCGGGAGGACCGGGGAGCTGTTTTTT.

The rearrangement links TRBV13 to TRBJ1-3; no clear D gene. Between the trimmed V and J ends, which lost 0 bases and 0 bases, there was a span of 6 bases. The CDR3 runs to 15 residues. Germline-derived CDR1 and CDR2 are PRHDT and FYEKMQ (reference sequence). DNA of the CDR3: TGTGCCAGCAGCTTAGGGCGGGTCTCTGGAAACACCATATATTTT. Translating it yields CASSLGRVSGNTIYF.